The clone carrying this T cell receptor beta chain was counted between two and nine times. The antigen is not known. Template switching with 5'RACE generated the TCR cDNA and added a universal primer site and UMIs. TCRdb used MiXCR to reprocess the 5' RACE reads, holding one entry per CDR3 protein. The sample yields under 700,000 distinct CDR3 sequences, roughly a sixth seen once. J was trimmed by 3 bases and V by 6 bases; bases with no gene match: 5. Germline CDR1 SGHTA, CDR2 FQGNSA. The CDR3 has 15 residues. The data are from a study of T cells after yellow fever vaccination. Study-wide results and caveats: The booster response re-showed most primary clones: approximately 95% CD4, 88% CD8. Peak timing came faster in the weaker secondary response, day 5 versus 15.

This sample comprised PBMCs, obtained 5 days after the first yellow fever vaccination. This sequence originates from a man in his late teens or twenties who received the YFV17D yellow fever vaccine. The rearrangement links TRBV7-2 to TRBJ2-1; TRBD2 matches at 10 bases. CDR3 in amino acids: CASSPTSGNYNEQFF. Written as DNA, the CDR3 is TGTGCCAGCAGTCCCACTAGCGGGAACTACAATGAGCAGTTCTTC.